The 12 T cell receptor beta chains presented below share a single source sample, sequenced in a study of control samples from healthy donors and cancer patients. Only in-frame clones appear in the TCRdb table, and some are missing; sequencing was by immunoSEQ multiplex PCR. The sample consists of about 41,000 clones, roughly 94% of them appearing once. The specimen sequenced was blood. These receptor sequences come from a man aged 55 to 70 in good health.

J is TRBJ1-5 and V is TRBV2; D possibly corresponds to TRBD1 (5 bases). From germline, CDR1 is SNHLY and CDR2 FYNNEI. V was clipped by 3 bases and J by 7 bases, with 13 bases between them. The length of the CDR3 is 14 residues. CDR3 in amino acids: CASSEGTLEQPQHF. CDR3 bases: TGTGCCAGCAGTGAGGGGACCTTGGAGCAGCCCCAGCATTTT. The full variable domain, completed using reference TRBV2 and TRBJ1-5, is EPEVTQTPSHQVTQMGQEVILRCVPISNHLYFYWYRQILGQKVEFLVSFYNNEISEKSEIFDDQFSVERPDGSNFTLKIRSTKLEDSAMYFCASSEGTLEQPQHFGDGTRLSIL.

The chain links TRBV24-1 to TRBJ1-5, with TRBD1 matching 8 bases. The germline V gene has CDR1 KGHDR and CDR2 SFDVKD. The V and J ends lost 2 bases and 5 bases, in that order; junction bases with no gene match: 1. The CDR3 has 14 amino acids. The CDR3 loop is CATSDYRGDQPQHF. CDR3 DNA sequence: TGTGCCACCAGTGATTACAGGGGGGATCAGCCCCAGCATTTT.

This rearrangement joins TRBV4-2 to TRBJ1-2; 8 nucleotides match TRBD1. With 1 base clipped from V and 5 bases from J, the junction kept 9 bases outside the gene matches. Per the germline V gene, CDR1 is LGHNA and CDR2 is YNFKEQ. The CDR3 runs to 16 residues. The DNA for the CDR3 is TGTGCCAGCAGCCAAGGGGCCACAGGGGGAGGGTATGGCTACACCTTC. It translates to CASSQGATGGGYGYTF.

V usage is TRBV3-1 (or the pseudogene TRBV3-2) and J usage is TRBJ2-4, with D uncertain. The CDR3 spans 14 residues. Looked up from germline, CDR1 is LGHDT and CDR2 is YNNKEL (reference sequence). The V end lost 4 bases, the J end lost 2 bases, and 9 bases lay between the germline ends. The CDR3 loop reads CASSLGLSKNIQYF. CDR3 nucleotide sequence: TGTGCCAGCAGCCTAGGGCTCTCCAAAAACATTCAGTACTTC.

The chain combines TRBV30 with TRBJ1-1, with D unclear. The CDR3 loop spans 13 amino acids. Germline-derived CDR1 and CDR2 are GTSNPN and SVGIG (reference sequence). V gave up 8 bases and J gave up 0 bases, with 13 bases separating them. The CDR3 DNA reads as TGTGCCGGTATGACTGTGTTGAACACTGAAGCTTTCTTT. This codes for CAGMTVLNTEAFF.

The CDR3 sequence: CASSYTQGVNTEAFF. As DNA, the CDR3 is TGTGCCAGCAGCTATACACAGGGAGTGAACACTGAAGCTTTCTTT. The rearrangement joins TRBV13 to TRBJ1-1; tentative D call: TRBD1 (6 bases). V was pared by 4 bases and J by 0 bases, with 12 bases between. CDR3 length: 15 residues. Germline V gene data show CDR1 as PRHDT and CDR2 as FYEKMQ (reference sequence). The full variable domain, its missing parts supplied by reference TRBV13 and TRBJ1-1, is AAGVIQSPRHLIKEKRETATLKCYPIPRHDTVYWYQQGPGQDPQFLISFYEKMQSDKGSIPDRFSAQQFSDYHSELNMSSLELGDSALYFCASSYTQGVNTEAFFGQGTRLTVV.

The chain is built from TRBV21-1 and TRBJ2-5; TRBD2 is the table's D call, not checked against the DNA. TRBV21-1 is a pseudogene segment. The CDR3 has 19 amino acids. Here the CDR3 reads CASSAQAYFSGRALETQYF. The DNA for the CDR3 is TGTGCCAGCAGCGCTCAAGCGTACTTTAGCGGGAGGGCCCTGGAGACCCAGTACTTC.

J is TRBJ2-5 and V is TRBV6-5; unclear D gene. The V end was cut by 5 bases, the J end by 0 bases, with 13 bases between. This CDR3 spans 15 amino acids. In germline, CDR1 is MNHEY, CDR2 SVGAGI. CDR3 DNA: TGTGCCAGCAGTCCCACTCCCCAGTACCAAGAGACCCAGTACTTC. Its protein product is CASSPTPQYQETQYF.

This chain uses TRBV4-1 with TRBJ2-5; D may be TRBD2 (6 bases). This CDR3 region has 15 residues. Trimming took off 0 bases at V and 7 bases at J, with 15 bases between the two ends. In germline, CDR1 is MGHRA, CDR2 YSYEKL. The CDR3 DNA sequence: TGCGCCAGCAGCCAAGATCAGCCGGGGGTTGGGACCCAGTACTTC. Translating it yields CASSQDQPGVGTQYF.

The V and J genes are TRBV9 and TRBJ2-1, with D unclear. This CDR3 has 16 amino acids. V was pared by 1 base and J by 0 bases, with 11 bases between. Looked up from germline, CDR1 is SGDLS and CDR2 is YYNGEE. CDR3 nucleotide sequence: TGTGCCAGCAGCGTATCACAACTCAGCTCCTACAATGAGCAGTTCTTC. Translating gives CASSVSQLSSYNEQFF.

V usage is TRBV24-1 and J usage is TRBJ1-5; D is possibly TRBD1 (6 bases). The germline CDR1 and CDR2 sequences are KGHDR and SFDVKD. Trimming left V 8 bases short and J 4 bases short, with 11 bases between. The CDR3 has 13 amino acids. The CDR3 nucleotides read TGTGCCACCAACAGGGCAGCAAATCAGCCCCAGCATTTT. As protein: CATNRAANQPQHF.

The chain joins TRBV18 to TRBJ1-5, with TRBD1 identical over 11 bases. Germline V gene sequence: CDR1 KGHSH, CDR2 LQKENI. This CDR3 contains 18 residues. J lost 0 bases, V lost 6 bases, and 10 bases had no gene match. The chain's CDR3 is CASSQGTGGLYSNQPQHF. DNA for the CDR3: TGTGCCAGCTCCCAAGGGACAGGGGGTCTCTATAGCAATCAGCCCCAGCATTTT.